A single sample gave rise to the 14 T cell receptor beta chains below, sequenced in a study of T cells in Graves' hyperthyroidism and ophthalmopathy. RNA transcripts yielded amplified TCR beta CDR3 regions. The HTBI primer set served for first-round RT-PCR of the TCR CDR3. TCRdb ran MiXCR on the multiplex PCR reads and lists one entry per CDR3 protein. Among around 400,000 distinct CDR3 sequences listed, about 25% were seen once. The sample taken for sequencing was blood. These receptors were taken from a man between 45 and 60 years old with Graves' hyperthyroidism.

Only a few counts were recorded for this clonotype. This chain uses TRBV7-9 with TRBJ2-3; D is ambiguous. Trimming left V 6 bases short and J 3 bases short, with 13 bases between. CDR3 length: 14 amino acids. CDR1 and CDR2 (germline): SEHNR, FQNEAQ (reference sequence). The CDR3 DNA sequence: TGTGCCAGCAGAGTCAGCGCTGGGACAGATACGCAGTATTTT. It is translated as CASRVSAGTDTQYF. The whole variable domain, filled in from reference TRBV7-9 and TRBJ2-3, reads DTGVSQNPRHKITKRGQNVTFRCDPISEHNRLYWYRQTLGQGPEFLTYFQNEAQLEKSRLLSDRFSAERPKGSFSTLEIQRTEQGDSAMYLCASRVSAGTDTQYFGPGTRLTVL.

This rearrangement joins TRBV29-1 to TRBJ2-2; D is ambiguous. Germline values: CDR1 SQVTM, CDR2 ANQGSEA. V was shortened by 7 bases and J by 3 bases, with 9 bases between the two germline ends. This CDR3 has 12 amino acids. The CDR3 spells CSGIRDTGELFF. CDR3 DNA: TGCAGCGGTATACGGGACACCGGGGAGCTGTTTTTT.

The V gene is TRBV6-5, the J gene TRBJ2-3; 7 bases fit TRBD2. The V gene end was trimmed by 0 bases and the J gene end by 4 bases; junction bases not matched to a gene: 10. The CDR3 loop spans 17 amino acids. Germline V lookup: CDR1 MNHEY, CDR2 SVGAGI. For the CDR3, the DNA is TGTGCCAGCAGTTACTCCCCCATAGCGGGTAGGGCAGATACGCAGTATTTT. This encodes CASSYSPIAGRADTQYF.

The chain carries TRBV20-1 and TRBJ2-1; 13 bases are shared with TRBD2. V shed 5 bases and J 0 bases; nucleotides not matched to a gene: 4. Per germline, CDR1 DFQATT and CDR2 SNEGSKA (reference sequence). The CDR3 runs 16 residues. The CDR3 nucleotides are TGCAGTGCTGGGACTAGCGGGGCTAGCTCCTACAATGAGCAGTTCTTC. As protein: CSAGTSGASSYNEQFF.

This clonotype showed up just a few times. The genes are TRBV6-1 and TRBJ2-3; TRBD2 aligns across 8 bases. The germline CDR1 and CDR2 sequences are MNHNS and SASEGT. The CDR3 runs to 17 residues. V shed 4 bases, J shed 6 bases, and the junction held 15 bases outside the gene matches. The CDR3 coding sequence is TGTGCCAGCAGTGGACGACTAGCGAGGGTCTTATCCGATACGCAGTATTTT. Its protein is CASSGRLARVLSDTQYF.

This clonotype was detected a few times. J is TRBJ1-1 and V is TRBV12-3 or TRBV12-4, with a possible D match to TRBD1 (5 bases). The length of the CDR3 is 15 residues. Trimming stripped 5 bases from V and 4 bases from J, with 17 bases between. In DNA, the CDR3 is TGTGCCAGCAGTGCGGCAGGGAGTGCCATCACTGAAGCTTTCTTT. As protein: CASSAAGSAITEAFF.

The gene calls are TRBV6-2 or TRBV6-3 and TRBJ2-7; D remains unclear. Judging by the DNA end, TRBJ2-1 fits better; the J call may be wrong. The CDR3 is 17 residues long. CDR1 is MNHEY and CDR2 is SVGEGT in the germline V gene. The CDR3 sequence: CASSYSIGSRPIDEQFF. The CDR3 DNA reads TGTGCCAGCAGTTACTCGATCGGTAGTAGGCCCATAGACGAGCAGTTCTTC.

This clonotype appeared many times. The CDR3 region has the DNA TGTGCCAGCAGTTTAATGGGTCAGTCCTACGAGCAGTACTTC. This sequence encodes CASSLMGQSYEQYF. The chain joins TRBV12-3 or TRBV12-4 to TRBJ2-7; D not resolved. The V gene lost 2 bases and the J gene lost 1 base, with 9 bases spanning the gap. The CDR3 is made up of 14 amino acids.

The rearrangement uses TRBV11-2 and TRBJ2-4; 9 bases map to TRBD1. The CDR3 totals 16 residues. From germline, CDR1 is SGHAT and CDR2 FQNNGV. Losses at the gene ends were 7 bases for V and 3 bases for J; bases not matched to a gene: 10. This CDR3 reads CASNPGDRASKNIQYF. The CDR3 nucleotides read TGTGCCAGCAACCCCGGGGACAGGGCGAGCAAAAACATTCAGTACTTC.

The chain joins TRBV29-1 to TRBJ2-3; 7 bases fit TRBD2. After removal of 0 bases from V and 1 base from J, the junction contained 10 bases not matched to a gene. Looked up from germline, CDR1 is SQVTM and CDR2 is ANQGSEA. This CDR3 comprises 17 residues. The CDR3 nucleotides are TGCAGCGTTGAAGACTTCTCGACTAGCCGGGGCACAGATACGCAGTATTTT. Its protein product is CSVEDFSTSRGTDTQYF.

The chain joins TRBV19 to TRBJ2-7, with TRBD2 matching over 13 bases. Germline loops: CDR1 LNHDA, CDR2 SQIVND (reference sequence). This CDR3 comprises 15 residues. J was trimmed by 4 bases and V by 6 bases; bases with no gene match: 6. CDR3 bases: TGTGCCAGTAGGAGAGGACTAGCGGGAGAATACGAGCAGTACTTC. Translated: CASRRGLAGEYEQYF.

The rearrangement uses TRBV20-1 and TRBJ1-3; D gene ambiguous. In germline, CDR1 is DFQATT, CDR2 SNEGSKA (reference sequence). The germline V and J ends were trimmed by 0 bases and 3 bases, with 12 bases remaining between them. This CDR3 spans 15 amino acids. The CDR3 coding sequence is TGCAGTGCTAGAGATTTGCAGTACGGTGGAAACACCATATATTTT. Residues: CSARDLQYGGNTIYF.

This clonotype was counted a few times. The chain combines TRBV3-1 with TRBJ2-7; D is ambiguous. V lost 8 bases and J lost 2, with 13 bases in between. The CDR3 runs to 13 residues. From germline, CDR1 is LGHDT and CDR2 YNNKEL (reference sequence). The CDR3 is CASVASWTYEQYF. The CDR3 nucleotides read TGTGCCAGCGTAGCCTCATGGACCTACGAGCAGTACTTC.

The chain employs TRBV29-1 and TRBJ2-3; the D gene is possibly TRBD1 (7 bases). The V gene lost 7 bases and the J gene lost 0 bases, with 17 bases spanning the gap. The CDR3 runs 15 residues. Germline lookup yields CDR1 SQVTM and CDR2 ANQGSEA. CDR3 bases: TGCAGCGGCGCCCAGGGGGGAGGAAGCACAGATACGCAGTATTTT. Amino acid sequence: CSGAQGGGSTDTQYF.